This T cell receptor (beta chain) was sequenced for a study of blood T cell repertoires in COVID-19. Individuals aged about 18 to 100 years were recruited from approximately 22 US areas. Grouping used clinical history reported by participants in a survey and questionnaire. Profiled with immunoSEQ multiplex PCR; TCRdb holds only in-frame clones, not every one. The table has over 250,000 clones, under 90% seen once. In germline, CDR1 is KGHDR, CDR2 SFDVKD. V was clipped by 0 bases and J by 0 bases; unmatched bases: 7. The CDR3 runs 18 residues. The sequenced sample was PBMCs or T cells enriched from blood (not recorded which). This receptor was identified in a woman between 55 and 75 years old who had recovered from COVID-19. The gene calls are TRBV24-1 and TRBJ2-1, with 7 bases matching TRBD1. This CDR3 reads CATSDLGNRGSSYNEQFF. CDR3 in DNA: TGTGCCACCAGTGATTTGGGTAACAGGGGAAGCTCCTACAATGAGCAGTTCTTC.